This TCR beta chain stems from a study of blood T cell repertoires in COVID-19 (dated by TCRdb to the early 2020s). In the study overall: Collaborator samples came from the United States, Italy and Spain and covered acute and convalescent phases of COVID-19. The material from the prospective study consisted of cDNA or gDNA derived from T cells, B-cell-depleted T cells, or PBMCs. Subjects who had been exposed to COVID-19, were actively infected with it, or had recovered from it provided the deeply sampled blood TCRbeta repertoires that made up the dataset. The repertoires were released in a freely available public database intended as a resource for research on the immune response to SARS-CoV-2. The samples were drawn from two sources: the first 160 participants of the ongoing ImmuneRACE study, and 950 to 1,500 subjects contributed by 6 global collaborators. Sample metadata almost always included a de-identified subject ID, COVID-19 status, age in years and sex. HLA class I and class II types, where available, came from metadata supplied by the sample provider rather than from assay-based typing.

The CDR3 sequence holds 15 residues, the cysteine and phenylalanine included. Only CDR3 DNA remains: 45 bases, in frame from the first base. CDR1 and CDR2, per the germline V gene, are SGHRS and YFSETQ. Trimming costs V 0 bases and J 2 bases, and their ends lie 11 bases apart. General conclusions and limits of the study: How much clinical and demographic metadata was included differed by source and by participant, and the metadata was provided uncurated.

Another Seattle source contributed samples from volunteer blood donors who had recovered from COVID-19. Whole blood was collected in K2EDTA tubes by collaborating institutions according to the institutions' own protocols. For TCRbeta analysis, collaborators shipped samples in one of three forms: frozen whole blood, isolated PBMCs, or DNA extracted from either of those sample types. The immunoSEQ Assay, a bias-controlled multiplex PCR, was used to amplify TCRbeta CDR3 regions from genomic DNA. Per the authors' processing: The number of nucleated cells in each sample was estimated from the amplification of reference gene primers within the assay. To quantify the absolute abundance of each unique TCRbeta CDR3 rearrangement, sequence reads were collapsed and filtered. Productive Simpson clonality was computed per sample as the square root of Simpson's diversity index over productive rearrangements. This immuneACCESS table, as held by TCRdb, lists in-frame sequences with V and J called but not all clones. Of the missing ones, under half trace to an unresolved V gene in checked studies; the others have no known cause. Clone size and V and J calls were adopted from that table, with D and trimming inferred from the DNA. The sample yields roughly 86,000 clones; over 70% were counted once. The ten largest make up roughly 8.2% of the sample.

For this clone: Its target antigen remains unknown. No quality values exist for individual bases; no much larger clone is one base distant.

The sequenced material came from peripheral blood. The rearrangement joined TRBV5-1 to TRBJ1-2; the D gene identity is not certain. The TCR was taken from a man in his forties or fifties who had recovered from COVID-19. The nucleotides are TGCGCCAGCAGCTTGGGGCTAGCCGGAAACTATGGCTACACCTTC. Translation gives CASSLGLAGNYGYTF. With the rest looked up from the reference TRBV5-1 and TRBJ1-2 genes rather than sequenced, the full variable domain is KAGVTQTPRYLIKTRGQQVTLSCSPISGHRSVSWYQQTPGQGLQFLFEYFSETQRNKGNFPGRFSGRQFSNSRSEMNVSTLELGDSALYLCASSLGLAGNYGYTFGSGTRLTVV.